These 30 T cell receptor beta chains were all obtained from the same sample, sequenced in a study of cytomegalovirus exposure and HLA in healthy donors. PCR amplification relied on 60 Vbeta primers (plus 13 Jbeta primers). TCRdb keeps only in-frame clones here, not all; method: immunoSEQ multiplex PCR. The table includes some 190,000 clones, around four fifths detected once. Sequencing input: PBMCs. The origin of the receptors is a man aged 35-49 years in good health and CMV-seropositive.

This clone was counted a few times. This rearrangement joins TRBV4-2 to TRBJ2-7; 13 nucleotides line up with TRBD2. Trimming at V came to 1 base and at J to 0 bases, leaving 0 bases not matched to a gene. The germline gives CDR1 LGHNA, CDR2 YNFKEQ. CDR3 length: 16 residues. CDR3 bases: TGTGCCAGCAGCCAAGGGACTAGCGGGAGCTCCTACGAGCAGTACTTC. This gives the protein CASSQGTSGSSYEQYF.

This chain links TRBV7-6 with TRBJ2-2; D gene uncertain. V was pared by 7 bases and J by 7 bases, with 19 bases between. Germline values: CDR1 SGHVS, CDR2 FNYEAQ. This CDR3 has 15 amino acids. The CDR3 DNA is TGTGCCAGCACTCCCGTCAGCGCGGCGGTCGGGGAGCTGTTTTTT. Protein sequence: CASTPVSAAVGELFF.

The chain couples TRBV7-2 to TRBJ2-7; maybe TRBD2 (7 bases). V dropped 5 bases and J dropped 6 bases, with 17 bases sitting between them. CDR1 and CDR2 (germline): SGHTA, FQGNSA. CDR3 length: 14 amino acids. CDR3 nucleotide sequence: TGTGCCAGCAGCGGAGGCCGGGGGGCTGGCGAGCAGTACTTC. It is translated as CASSGGRGAGEQYF.

The chain has TRBV30 and TRBJ2-7, with 9 bases lining up with TRBD1. Trimming at V came to 2 bases and at J to 10 bases, leaving 15 bases not matched to a gene. CDR1 GTSNPN and CDR2 SVGIG come from the germline V gene (reference sequence). The length of the CDR3 is 15 residues. CDR3 sequence (DNA): TGTGCCTGGAGTCCCCGGGACAGGGACTTTACGGAACAGTACTTC. It encodes CAWSPRDRDFTEQYF.

The chain combines TRBV5-6 with TRBJ1-5; TRBD1 aligns across 7 bases. The junction had 5 bases not matched to a gene; V was cut back by 4 bases and J by 7 bases. The CDR3 has 13 amino acids. CDR1 is SGHDT and CDR2 is YYEEEE in the germline V gene. The CDR3 DNA sequence: TGTGCCAGCAGCATCACAGGGGACCAGCCCCAGCATTTT. Its translation: CASSITGDQPQHF.

CDR3 protein: CARSSIPGHPNNEQFF. DNA for the CDR3: TGTGCCAGAAGCTCAATACCGGGACACCCAAACAATGAGCAGTTCTTC. The V and J genes are TRBV5-3 and TRBJ2-1, with a possible D match to TRBD1 (6 bases). TRBV5-3 falls under the ORF class, with uncertain function. Trimming took 3 bases from V and 5 from J, leaving 18 bases between them. The CDR3 spans 16 residues.

The chain carries TRBV4-3 and TRBJ1-2; possible D gene TRBD1, 6 bases. The CDR3 loop spans 13 amino acids. Germline loops: CDR1 LGHNA, CDR2 YSLEER. Between the trimmed V and J ends, which lost 3 bases and 5 bases, there was a span of 10 bases. As DNA, the CDR3 is TGCGCCAGCAGCCAGACAGGCAATTATGGCTACACCTTC. It translates to CASSQTGNYGYTF.

This clone has just one count. The rearrangement joins TRBV30 to TRBJ2-7, with TRBD1 identical over 8 bases. This CDR3 comprises 13 residues. The J segment lost 7 bases and the V segment lost 0 bases, leaving 5 bases of the junction unmatched. Germline V gene lookup returns CDR1 GTSNPN and CDR2 SVGIG (reference sequence). The CDR3 sequence: CAWSVARGHEQYF. The CDR3, as DNA: TGTGCCTGGAGTGTGGCCAGGGGGCATGAGCAGTACTTC.

V gene TRBV11-2 combines with J gene TRBJ2-7, with TRBD1 matching 7 bases. The J segment lost 0 bases and the V segment lost 3 bases, leaving 2 bases of the junction unmatched. CDR1 and CDR2 (germline): SGHAT, FQNNGV. The length of the CDR3 is 14 residues. The CDR3 is CASSFSGGSYEQYF. The CDR3 DNA reads as TGTGCCAGCAGCTTTTCAGGGGGCTCCTACGAGCAGTACTTC.

The chain is built from TRBV6-1 and TRBJ2-7, with TRBD1 as a possible D gene (6 bases). The germline gives CDR1 MNHNS, CDR2 SASEGT. The length of the CDR3 is 15 residues. V lost 0 bases to trimming and J lost 3 bases, with 12 bases between them. CDR3: CASSEADGTLYEQYF. Written as DNA, the CDR3 is TGTGCCAGCAGTGAAGCAGACGGGACACTCTACGAGCAGTACTTC.

Only one count was recorded for this clone. The J gene is TRBJ2-3, the V gene TRBV6-1; 10 bases align to TRBD2. Germline values: CDR1 MNHNS, CDR2 SASEGT. The CDR3 loop spans 18 amino acids. With 1 base clipped from V and 4 bases from J, the junction kept 11 bases outside the gene matches. The CDR3 spells CASSEEVPSGSSADTQYF. CDR3 bases: TGTGCCAGCAGTGAAGAGGTCCCTAGCGGGAGTAGCGCAGATACGCAGTATTTT.

This chain uses TRBV30 with TRBJ1-2; D uncertain. Germline lookup yields CDR1 GTSNPN and CDR2 SVGIG (reference sequence). The CDR3 has 11 residues. V lost 7 bases to trimming and J lost 3 bases, with 9 bases between them. The CDR3 spells CASGRDYGYTF. As DNA, the CDR3 is TGTGCCTCCGGGCGGGACTATGGCTACACCTTC.

The V call is TRBV29-1, the J call TRBJ2-2; D is ambiguous. This CDR3 is 12 amino acids long. Trimming took off 7 bases at V and 3 bases at J, with 9 bases between the two ends. Per the germline V gene, CDR1 is SQVTM and CDR2 is ANQGSEA. For the CDR3, the DNA is TGCAGCGGAGGTCATCACACCGGGGAGCTGTTTTTT. Translating gives CSGGHHTGELFF.

This rearrangement joins TRBV15 to TRBJ2-6, with D hard to call. The germline V and J ends were trimmed by 0 bases and 4 bases, with 10 bases remaining between them. The CDR3 consists of 16 residues. From germline, CDR1 is LNHNV and CDR2 YYDKDF (reference sequence). CDR3 protein: CATSREILGGANVLTF. The DNA for the CDR3 is TGTGCCACCAGCAGAGAAATCCTGGGCGGGGCCAACGTCCTGACTTTC. The full variable domain, its missing parts supplied by reference TRBV15 and TRBJ2-6, is DAMVIQNPRYQVTQFGKPVTLSCSQTLNHNVMYWYQQKSSQAPKLLFHYYDKDFNNEADTPDNFQSRRPNTSFCFLDIRSPGLGDTAMYLCATSREILGGANVLTFGAGSRLTVL.

This chain connects TRBV27 to TRBJ2-1; no definite D call. The V and J ends lost 0 bases and 0 bases respectively, with 9 bases between them. This CDR3 region has 16 residues. The germline V gene has CDR1 MNHEY and CDR2 SMNVEV (reference sequence). CDR3 DNA sequence: TGTGCCAGCAGTTTATCGGCCGCTAGCTCCTACAATGAGCAGTTCTTC. Its protein is CASSLSAASSYNEQFF.

The rearrangement uses TRBV5-6 and TRBJ2-5; TRBD2 agrees at 8 bases. CDR3 length equals 14 residues. Trimming at V came to 4 bases and at J to 4 bases, leaving 6 bases not matched to a gene. Per the germline V gene, CDR1 is SGHDT and CDR2 is YYEEEE. As DNA, the CDR3 is TGTGCCAGCAGCGGAGGGACTAGGGCAGAGACCCAGTACTTC. Its protein is CASSGGTRAETQYF.

This clone was observed a handful of times. The chain combines TRBV5-5 with TRBJ2-6; D remains unclear. The CDR3 is made up of 17 amino acids. Trimming shortened V by 1 base and J by 1 base, and 12 bases separated the two germline ends. CDR1 is SGHKS and CDR2 is YYEKEE in the germline V gene (reference sequence). The CDR3 region has the DNA TGTGCCAGCAGCTTGTTGGCAGGCGTTTCTGGGGCCAACGTCCTGACTTTC. Its translation is CASSLLAGVSGANVLTF.

The genes are TRBV9 and TRBJ1-3; perhaps TRBD1 as D (6 bases). CDR1 and CDR2 from the germline V gene are SGDLS and YYNGEE. The V and J ends lost 7 bases and 0 bases respectively, with 20 bases between them. CDR3 length: 17 residues. CDR3 loop: CASARRLSGDSGNTIYF. CDR3 coding DNA: TGTGCCAGCGCCCGGAGGCTTTCAGGGGACTCTGGAAACACCATATATTTT.

The CDR3 DNA reads TGTGCCAGCAGTTTATGGCGGGGGCAGGGCACCGGGGAGCTGTTTTTT. Its protein is CASSLWRGQGTGELFF. The chain recombines TRBV27 with TRBJ2-2; D perhaps matches TRBD2 (7 bases). The CDR3 loop spans 16 amino acids. Per germline, CDR1 MNHEY and CDR2 SMNVEV (reference sequence). With 1 base removed from V and 4 bases from J, the gap between germline ends came to 13 bases.

The chain carries TRBV7-2 and TRBJ2-1; 9 bases are shared with TRBD2. The germline gives CDR1 SGHTA, CDR2 FQGNSA. This CDR3 has 15 residues. V trimming: 5 bases; J trimming: 5 bases; junction bases outside the gene matches: 7. CDR3 loop: CASSPLAGFNNEQFF. CDR3 in DNA: TGTGCCAGCAGCCCACTAGCGGGCTTTAACAATGAGCAGTTCTTC.

The rearrangement joins TRBV11-3 to TRBJ2-2; 9 nucleotides match TRBD1. Germline V gene lookup returns CDR1 SGHNT and CDR2 YENEEA. The junction had 1 base not matched to a gene; V was cut back by 3 bases and J by 5 bases. There are 14 residues in the CDR3. The CDR3 sequence is CASSFDRGTGELFF. CDR3 bases: TGTGCCAGCAGCTTTGACAGGGGGACCGGGGAGCTGTTTTTT.

The chain carries TRBV29-1 and TRBJ2-5; 14 bases map to TRBD2. After removal of 6 bases from V and 5 bases from J, the junction contained 11 bases not matched to a gene. Germline-derived CDR1 and CDR2 are SQVTM and ANQGSEA. The CDR3 extends over 16 amino acids. CDR3 bases: TGCAGCGTCACCGGGACTAGCGGGAGAGGGGCCGAGACCCAGTACTTC. Translation gives CSVTGTSGRGAETQYF.

V usage is TRBV11-3 and J usage is TRBJ2-7; 12 bases are shared with TRBD1. CDR1 is SGHNT and CDR2 is YENEEA in the germline V gene. This CDR3 has 17 residues. V lost 5 bases and J lost 2; bases outside the gene matches: 10. CDR3 nucleotides: TGTGCCAGCAGCCACCGGGACAGGGGGCCGGACGCCTACGAGCAGTACTTC. This encodes CASSHRDRGPDAYEQYF.

The chain employs TRBV6-1 and TRBJ1-4; TRBD1 matches at 9 bases. Per germline, CDR1 MNHNS and CDR2 SASEGT. The CDR3 consists of 14 residues. The V and J ends lost 3 bases and 7 bases, in that order; junction bases with no gene match: 3. Here the CDR3 DNA reads TGTGCCAGCAGTGATGGGACAGGGCCTGAAAAACTGTTTTTT. It is translated as CASSDGTGPEKLFF.

This clone was observed a single time. V gene TRBV4-1 combines with J gene TRBJ2-2; 7 nucleotides align to TRBD1. Looked up from germline, CDR1 is MGHRA and CDR2 is YSYEKL. The J segment lost 9 bases and the V segment lost 4 bases, leaving 5 bases of the junction unmatched. This CDR3 contains 13 residues. This CDR3 reads CASSLRQGRELFF. CDR3 nucleotide sequence: TGCGCCAGCAGCCTCCGACAGGGACGGGAGCTGTTTTTT.

The genes are TRBV7-2 and TRBJ2-7; 11 bases align to TRBD2. This CDR3 region has 14 residues. CDR1 and CDR2 (germline): SGHTA, FQGNSA. V dropped 5 bases and J dropped 2; count of bases not matched to a gene: 2. The CDR3 loop is CASSQGLAAYEQYF. The CDR3 DNA is TGTGCCAGCAGCCAGGGACTAGCGGCCTACGAGCAGTACTTC.

CDR3 amino acids: CASSESRGEEVGAFF. CDR3 DNA: TGTGCCAGCAGTGAATCCCGGGGAGAGGAGGTTGGAGCTTTCTTT. The chain carries TRBV25-1 and TRBJ1-1; D unresolved. The ends were cut back, 1 base at V and 10 bases at J, with 19 bases in the middle. There are 15 residues in the CDR3. CDR1 MGHDK and CDR2 SYGVNS come from the germline V gene.

The V and J genes are TRBV18 and TRBJ2-7, with D possibly matching TRBD1 (5 bases). Germline V CDR1 and CDR2: KGHSH, LQKENI. The CDR3 loop spans 13 amino acids. V shed 6 bases and J shed 3 bases, with 12 bases lying between them. The CDR3 here is CASSPTTDYEQYF. The CDR3 DNA follows: TGTGCCAGCTCTCCTACGACAGACTACGAGCAGTACTTC.

The chain joins TRBV7-2 to TRBJ1-2; D is undetermined. Germline V gene lookup returns CDR1 SGHTA and CDR2 FQGNSA. The CDR3 extends over 14 amino acids. V lost 3 bases to trimming and J lost 8 bases, with 16 bases between them. CDR3 sequence: CASSFNRPRGGYTF. The CDR3 DNA is TGTGCCAGCAGCTTCAACAGACCCCGGGGAGGCTACACCTTC.

The V gene is TRBV7-9, the J gene TRBJ2-1, with TRBD2 matching 15 bases. Germline trimming cut 4 bases from V and 7 bases from J; bases unmatched to any gene: 8. The CDR3 has 17 amino acids. CDR1 SEHNR and CDR2 FQNEAQ come from the germline V gene (reference sequence). CDR3 nucleotides: TGTGCCAGCAGCTGGCCCGGACTAGCGGGAGGGCGGAATGAGCAGTTCTTC. Translation gives CASSWPGLAGGRNEQFF.